Each of the 2 T cell receptor beta chains below was sequenced from the same sample in a study of Graves' ophthalmopathy and Graves' hyperthyroidism. Using RNA transcripts, the TCR beta CDR3 regions were amplified. RT-PCR in the first round used HTBI primers; a second-round multiplex PCR followed. TCRdb analysed the multiplex PCR reads with MiXCR anew, one entry per CDR3 protein. Among a few hundred thousand distinct CDR3 sequences listed, 17% were seen once. The sample was peripheral blood. The receptors derive from an adult woman with stable Graves' hyperthyroidism.

This clonotype was seen ten or more times. V gene TRBV18 combines with J gene TRBJ2-2, with D unclear. The CDR3 contains 15 residues. Germline V gene data show CDR1 as KGHSH and CDR2 as LQKENI. V was clipped by 0 bases and J by 0 bases, with 5 bases between them. CDR3 nucleotides: TGTGCCAGCTCACCACCAGGGCCGAACACCGGGGAGCTGTTTTTT. Translation: CASSPPGPNTGELFF.

V and J are TRBV12-3 or TRBV12-4 and TRBJ2-5; possible D gene TRBD2, 6 bases. Trimming cost V 10 bases and J 0 bases, with 9 bases left between them. This CDR3 spans 12 amino acids. The CDR3 is CATRDYQETQYF. Here the CDR3 DNA reads TGTGCCACAAGGGACTACCAAGAGACCCAGTACTTC.